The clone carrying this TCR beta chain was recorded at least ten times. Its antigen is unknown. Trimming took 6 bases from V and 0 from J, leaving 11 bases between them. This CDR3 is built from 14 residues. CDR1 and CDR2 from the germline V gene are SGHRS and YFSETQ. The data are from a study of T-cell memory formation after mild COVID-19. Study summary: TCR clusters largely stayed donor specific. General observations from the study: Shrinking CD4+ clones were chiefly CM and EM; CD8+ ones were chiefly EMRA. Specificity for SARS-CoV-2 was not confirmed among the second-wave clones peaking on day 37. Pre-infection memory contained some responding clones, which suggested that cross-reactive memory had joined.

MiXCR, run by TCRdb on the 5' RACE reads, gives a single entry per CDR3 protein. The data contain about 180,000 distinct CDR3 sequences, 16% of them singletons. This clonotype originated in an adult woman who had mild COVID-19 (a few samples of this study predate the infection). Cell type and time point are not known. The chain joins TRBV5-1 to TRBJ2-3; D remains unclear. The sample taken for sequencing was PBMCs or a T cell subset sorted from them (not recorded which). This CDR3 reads CASKGRSSTDTQYF. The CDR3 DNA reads TGCGCCAGCAAAGGGCGGTCTAGCACAGATACGCAGTATTTT.